The next 4 T cell receptor beta chains were all read from a single sample in a study of blood T cell repertoires in COVID-19. TCRdb's table, derived via immunoSEQ multiplex PCR, lists solely in-frame clones and lacks some. The repertoire consists of 200,000 or so clones, with 86% occurring once and the leading ten covering approximately 0.75%. Sequenced input: peripheral blood. These TCRs come from an older woman with acute or convalescent COVID-19.

The rearrangement links TRBV27 to TRBJ2-1; 8 positions agree with TRBD2. From germline, CDR1 is MNHEY and CDR2 SMNVEV (reference sequence). The CDR3 runs to 15 residues. With V trimmed by 5 bases and J by 2 bases, 5 bases remained unmatched. The CDR3 sequence: CASSLTSVPYNEQFF. The CDR3 coding sequence is TGTGCCAGCAGTCTGACTAGCGTTCCCTACAATGAGCAGTTCTTC.

This chain uses TRBV2 with TRBJ2-2, with 7 bases that match TRBD2. The CDR3 length is 15 residues. Germline V CDR1 and CDR2: SNHLY, FYNNEI. V lost 3 bases and J lost 4; bases outside the gene matches: 5. The CDR3 DNA reads TGTGCCAGCAGTGACCCTAGCGGACCCACCGGGGAGCTGTTTTTT. Translation: CASSDPSGPTGELFF.

The chain recombines TRBV25-1 with TRBJ2-7, with 8 bases that match TRBD2. Looked up from germline, CDR1 is MGHDK and CDR2 is SYGVNS. The V gene end was trimmed by 6 bases and the J gene end by 5 bases; junction bases not matched to a gene: 6. The CDR3 is made up of 13 amino acids. CDR3 region: CASSKRERNEQYF. CDR3 nucleotides: TGTGCCAGCAGCAAGCGGGAGAGGAACGAGCAGTACTTC.

This clone was seen a few times. V and J are TRBV3-1 (or the pseudogene TRBV3-2) and TRBJ2-7, with 10 nucleotides matching TRBD1. Germline lookup yields CDR1 LGHDT and CDR2 YNNKEL (reference sequence). V was pared by 4 bases and J by 1 base, with 7 bases of the junction left unmatched. CDR3 size: 16 residues. CDR3 protein: CASSLRDRGWSYEQYF. DNA for the CDR3: TGTGCCAGCAGCCTCCGGGACAGGGGATGGTCCTACGAGCAGTACTTC.